This record looks at one T cell receptor (beta chain) sequence and its context. Its antigen is still unknown. This specimen comes from a study of cytomegalovirus exposure and HLA in healthy donors. Study summary: Assignment to the Caucasian-associated ancestry cluster applied to approximately 79% of the approximately 400 genotyped donors. Findings of the study overall: The study labeled 150 to 200 TCR beta chains cytomegalovirus-associated.

PCR was performed using 60 Vbeta and 13 Jbeta primers. The table came from immunoSEQ multiplex PCR; TCRdb's copy has only in-frame clones and leaves some out. Among approximately 76,000 clones listed, less than 75% were seen once. The sequenced sample consisted of PBMCs. The receptor was isolated from a man aged 25-40 years in good health and CMV-seropositive.

The CDR3 sequence is CASSLQGISGNTIYF. The CDR3 DNA is TGTGCCAGCAGCCTACAGGGGATCTCTGGAAACACCATATATTTT. The V call is TRBV5-4, the J call TRBJ1-3; TRBD1 aligns across 7 bases. CDR3 length: 15 residues. Germline assignment: CDR1 SGHNT and CDR2 YYREEE (reference sequence). The junction had 4 bases not matched to a gene; V was cut back by 4 bases and J by 0 bases. Together with reference TRBV5-4 and TRBJ1-3, the CDR3 gives the full variable domain: ETGVTQSPTHLIKTRGQQVTLRCSSQSGHNTVSWYQQALGQGPQFIFQYYREEENGRGNFPPRFSGLQFPNYSSELNVNALELDDSALYLCASSLQGISGNTIYFGEGSWLTVV.